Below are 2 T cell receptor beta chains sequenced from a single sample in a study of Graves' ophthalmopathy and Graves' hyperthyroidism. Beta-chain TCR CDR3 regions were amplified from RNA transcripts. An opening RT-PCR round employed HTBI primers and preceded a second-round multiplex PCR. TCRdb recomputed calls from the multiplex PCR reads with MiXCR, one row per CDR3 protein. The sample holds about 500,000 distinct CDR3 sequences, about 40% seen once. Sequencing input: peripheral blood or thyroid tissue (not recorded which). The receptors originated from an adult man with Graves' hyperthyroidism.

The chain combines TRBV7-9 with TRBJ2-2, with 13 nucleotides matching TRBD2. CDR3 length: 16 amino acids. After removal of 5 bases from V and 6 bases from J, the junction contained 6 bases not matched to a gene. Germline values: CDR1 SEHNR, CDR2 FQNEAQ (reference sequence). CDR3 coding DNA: TGTGCCAGCAGCCGAAGACTAGCGGGGGGTTCCGGGGAGCTGTTTTTT. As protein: CASSRRLAGGSGELFF.

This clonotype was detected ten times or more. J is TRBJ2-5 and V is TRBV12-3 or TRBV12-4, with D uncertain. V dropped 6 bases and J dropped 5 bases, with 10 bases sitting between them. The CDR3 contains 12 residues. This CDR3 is CASRTVRETQYF. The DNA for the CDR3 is TGTGCCAGCAGGACCGTCCGGGAGACCCAGTACTTC.